This T cell receptor (beta chain) derives from a study of OX40 agonist ivuxolimab in advanced cancers. On the study more broadly: With ivuxolimab, an agonistic anti-OX40 (CD134) antibody, patients were treated. Partial response was recorded in three patients: one hepatocellular carcinoma and two cutaneous melanoma cases.

Clones were read by immunoSEQ multiplex PCR, and TCRdb kept only the in-frame ones, dropping some. The data hold about 70,000 clones, with around 90% observed a single time. Whole-study findings and limits: CD8+ T cells (on average) carried more expanded clones than CD4+ T cells.

This CDR3 has 12 amino acids. Germline CDR1 and CDR2: GTSNPN and SVGIG (reference sequence). Trimming cost V 0 bases and J 6 bases, with 6 bases left between them. A remark on this clone: Its antigen is currently unknown.

The sample consisted of CD4+ or CD8+ T cells sorted from blood, taken in a trial of the OX40 agonist ivuxolimab. This TCR came from an adult with an advanced solid tumor such as melanoma, head and neck, liver or kidney cancer. This chain connects TRBV30 to TRBJ2-1; D is perhaps TRBD1 (5 bases). CDR3 nucleotides: TGTGCCTGGAGTGTAGGGGTCAATGAGCAGTTCTTC. It translates to CAWSVGVNEQFF.